This TCR beta chain originates from a study of prognosis after radiotherapy for stage I lung cancer. In the study overall: The study delivered radiotherapy as SBRT in 3 to 5 fractions, with a biologically effective dose of at least 100 Gy. The patient group included nobody who received concurrent therapy with stereotactic body radiotherapy.

Whole-study findings and limits: TRBV and TRBJ gene usage reportedly differed between patients with and without metastases.

Per germline, CDR1 DFQATT and CDR2 SNEGSKA (reference sequence). The CDR3 contains 14 residues. Between the trimmed V and J ends, which lost 6 bases and 7 bases, there was a span of 19 bases. This clonotype was found many times. Its specificity is unknown. Researchers used two-round multiplex PCR to amplify TCR beta CDR3 starting from genomic DNA. Primers (each specific to one TRBV or TRBJ gene) were used in first-round PCR. PCR proceeded to a second round, and that round used universal primers. TCRdb processed the multiplex PCR reads anew with MiXCR; each CDR3 protein has one entry. This sample carries about 30,000 distinct CDR3 sequences, around 31% of them seen once, and the ten largest clones take over 10%.

V gene TRBV20-1 combines with J gene TRBJ1-5; D unresolved. Sequencing used PBMCs, obtained before or after stereotactic body radiation therapy (not recorded which). The sequence was collected from a donor aged 50 or older with non-small cell lung cancer. The CDR3 sequence is CSARPSFSGQPQHF. The CDR3, as DNA: TGCAGTGCCCGGCCCTCCTTTAGTGGACAGCCCCAGCATTTT.